This is a list of T cell receptor beta chains from one sample in a study of OX40 agonist ivuxolimab in advanced cancers. Profiled with immunoSEQ multiplex PCR; TCRdb holds only in-frame clones, not every one. The sample holds about 36,000 clones, around four fifths seen once. Sequences were derived from CD4+ or CD8+ T cells sorted from blood, sampled in a trial of the OX40 agonist ivuxolimab. These receptors were taken from an adult with an advanced solid tumor such as melanoma, head and neck, liver or kidney cancer. Each CDR3 is given with its conserved first and last residue. Fields, in order: V gene, clone size, D gene, J gene, CDR3 protein, CDR3 DNA. D genes are given only for firm matches. Some rows mark clone size as missing; the rest say once, few, many or name a class of expanded clone.

v_gene: TRBV11-3
abundance: NA
d_gene: NA
j_gene: TRBJ1-1
CDR3aa: CASSLQGTGNAEAFF
CDR3nt: TGTGCCAGCAGCCTGCAGGGGACTGGGAACGCTGAAGCTTTCTTT

v_gene: TRBV23-1
abundance: few
d_gene: NA
j_gene: TRBJ2-7
CDR3aa: CASSQLGVYSATYEQYF
CDR3nt: TGCGCCAGCAGTCAATTGGGGGTCTATAGCGCAACCTACGAGCAGTACTTC

v_gene: TRBV9
abundance: NA
d_gene: NA
j_gene: TRBJ2-3
CDR3aa: CASSVTGNQWRADTQYF
CDR3nt: TGTGCCAGCAGCGTAACCGGAAACCAATGGCGGGCAGATACGCAGTATTTT

v_gene: TRBV7-3
abundance: NA
d_gene: NA
j_gene: TRBJ1-2
CDR3aa: CASSPVQGYGYTF
CDR3nt: TGTGCCAGCAGCCCAGTCCAGGGATATGGCTACACCTTC

v_gene: TRBV5-6
abundance: NA
d_gene: TRBD2
j_gene: TRBJ2-3
CDR3aa: CASSSQIAGGFTDTQYF
CDR3nt: TGTGCCAGCAGCTCCCAAATAGCGGGGGGGTTCACAGATACGCAGTATTTT

v_gene: TRBV19
abundance: medium-sized
d_gene: TRBD1
j_gene: TRBJ1-3
CDR3aa: CASRGQLVSGNTIYF
CDR3nt: TGTGCCAGTAGGGGACAGTTAGTCTCTGGAAACACCATATATTTT

v_gene: TRBV19
abundance: NA
d_gene: NA
j_gene: TRBJ2-6
CDR3aa: CASSIDRSGANVLTF
CDR3nt: TGTGCCAGTAGTATAGACCGCTCTGGGGCCAACGTCCTGACTTTC

v_gene: TRBV4-1
abundance: once
d_gene: NA
j_gene: TRBJ1-5
CDR3aa: CASSQEGGGEGQPQHF
CDR3nt: TGCGCCAGCAGCCAAGAGGGGGGGGGAGAAGGTCAGCCCCAGCATTTT

v_gene: TRBV19
abundance: NA
d_gene: TRBD2
j_gene: TRBJ2-5
CDR3aa: CASSQLAGGSETQYF
CDR3nt: TGTGCCAGTAGCCAACTAGCGGGAGGCTCAGAGACCCAGTACTTC

v_gene: TRBV27
abundance: NA
d_gene: TRBD1
j_gene: TRBJ2-7
CDR3aa: CASSSLTGTGKKGEQYF
CDR3nt: TGTGCCAGCAGCTCACTTACCGGGACAGGGAAGAAGGGCGAGCAGTACTTC

v_gene: TRBV9
abundance: NA
d_gene: NA
j_gene: TRBJ2-3
CDR3aa: CASGGRRTDTQYF
CDR3nt: TGTGCCAGCGGTGGACGAAGAACAGATACGCAGTATTTT

v_gene: TRBV28
abundance: few
d_gene: NA
j_gene: TRBJ2-7
CDR3aa: CASSTGPYEQYF
CDR3nt: TGTGCCAGCAGTACCGGCCCATACGAGCAGTACTTC

v_gene: TRBV19
abundance: once
d_gene: NA
j_gene: TRBJ2-1
CDR3aa: CASSIGRISYNEQFF
CDR3nt: TGTGCCAGTAGTATAGGGAGAATCTCCTACAATGAGCAGTTCTTC

v_gene: TRBV18
abundance: few
d_gene: NA
j_gene: TRBJ1-1
CDR3aa: CASSPLGANTEAFF
CDR3nt: TGTGCCAGCTCACCATTAGGGGCGAACACTGAAGCTTTCTTT

v_gene: TRBV27
abundance: few
d_gene: NA
j_gene: TRBJ2-7
CDR3aa: CASRQGSSSYEQYF
CDR3nt: TGTGCCAGCAGGCAGGGTTCTAGCTCCTACGAGCAGTACTTC

v_gene: TRBV18
abundance: NA
d_gene: NA
j_gene: TRBJ1-1
CDR3aa: CASSQDKNTEAFF
CDR3nt: TGTGCCAGCTCACAGGACAAGAACACTGAAGCTTTCTTT

v_gene: TRBV28
abundance: NA
d_gene: TRBD1
j_gene: TRBJ2-6
CDR3aa: CASSFSGQGLRVLTF
CDR3nt: TGTGCCAGCAGTTTTTCGGGACAGGGCTTACGCGTCCTGACTTTC

v_gene: TRBV6-1
abundance: NA
d_gene: TRBD1
j_gene: TRBJ2-5
CDR3aa: CASSDRTGLETQYF
CDR3nt: TGTGCCAGCAGTGATCGGACAGGGCTGGAGACCCAGTACTTC

v_gene: TRBV5-1
abundance: NA
d_gene: NA
j_gene: TRBJ2-5
CDR3aa: CASSLGGARTETQYF
CDR3nt: TGCGCCAGCAGCTTGGGTGGGGCCCGGACGGAGACCCAGTACTTC

v_gene: TRBV18
abundance: NA
d_gene: TRBD2
j_gene: TRBJ2-1
CDR3aa: CASSSGTSGRGDEQFF
CDR3nt: TGTGCCAGCTCAAGCGGGACTAGCGGGAGGGGCGATGAGCAGTTCTTC

v_gene: TRBV5-4
abundance: NA
d_gene: NA
j_gene: TRBJ2-5
CDR3aa: CASSLAGIQETQYF
CDR3nt: TGTGCCAGCAGCCTTGCGGGGATCCAAGAGACCCAGTACTTC

v_gene: TRBV28
abundance: NA
d_gene: NA
j_gene: TRBJ1-5
CDR3aa: CASSLKAIWNQPQHF
CDR3nt: TGTGCCAGCAGTTTGAAGGCGATATGGAATCAGCCCCAGCATTTT

v_gene: TRBV7-2
abundance: NA
d_gene: TRBD2
j_gene: TRBJ2-1
CDR3aa: CASSLVAGGPTGEQFF
CDR3nt: TGTGCCAGCAGCTTAGTCGCGGGAGGGCCCACAGGTGAGCAGTTCTTC

v_gene: TRBV7-9
abundance: NA
d_gene: NA
j_gene: TRBJ2-3
CDR3aa: CASSLVAASTDTQYF
CDR3nt: TGTGCCAGCAGCTTAGTGGCAGCTAGCACAGATACGCAGTATTTT

v_gene: TRBV19
abundance: NA
d_gene: NA
j_gene: TRBJ1-3
CDR3aa: CASKAGNTIYF
CDR3nt: TGTGCCAGTAAGGCTGGAAACACCATATATTTT

v_gene: TRBV5-1
abundance: NA
d_gene: TRBD2
j_gene: TRBJ2-1
CDR3aa: CASSRTSGSNEQFF
CDR3nt: TGCGCCAGCAGCCGGACTAGCGGGAGCAATGAGCAGTTCTTC

v_gene: TRBV7-2
abundance: NA
d_gene: NA
j_gene: TRBJ1-4
CDR3aa: CASSLETNEKLFF
CDR3nt: TGTGCCAGCAGCTTAGAAACTAATGAAAAACTGTTTTTT

v_gene: TRBV30
abundance: NA
d_gene: NA
j_gene: TRBJ1-2
CDR3aa: CAWSNGIHNYGYTF
CDR3nt: TGTGCCTGGAGTAACGGTATTCATAACTATGGCTACACCTTC

v_gene: TRBV29-1
abundance: few
d_gene: TRBD2
j_gene: TRBJ2-1
CDR3aa: CSVEDGVLAGVSYNEQFF
CDR3nt: TGCAGCGTTGAAGATGGGGTCTTAGCGGGAGTTTCCTACAATGAGCAGTTCTTC

v_gene: TRBV7-6
abundance: NA
d_gene: NA
j_gene: TRBJ2-6
CDR3aa: CASSKTGSGANVLTF
CDR3nt: TGTGCCAGCAGTAAAACAGGCTCTGGGGCCAACGTCCTGACTTTC

v_gene: TRBV27
abundance: NA
d_gene: NA
j_gene: TRBJ1-5
CDR3aa: CASSFKGGEQPQHF
CDR3nt: TGTGCCAGCAGTTTCAAAGGGGGAGAGCAGCCCCAGCATTTT

v_gene: TRBV7-2
abundance: NA
d_gene: NA
j_gene: TRBJ2-7
CDR3aa: CASSLITASGEQYF
CDR3nt: TGTGCCAGCAGCTTAATTACAGCTTCGGGGGAGCAGTACTTC

v_gene: TRBV10-1
abundance: NA
d_gene: NA
j_gene: TRBJ1-1
CDR3aa: CASSGPGQGTEAFF
CDR3nt: TGCGCCAGCAGTGGCCCGGGCCAGGGCACTGAAGCTTTCTTT

v_gene: TRBV6-6
abundance: few
d_gene: NA
j_gene: TRBJ2-7
CDR3aa: CASSYRSEQYF
CDR3nt: TGTGCCAGCAGTTACAGGTCCGAGCAGTACTTC

v_gene: TRBV7-6
abundance: NA
d_gene: NA
j_gene: TRBJ2-1
CDR3aa: CASSSQSPGGSNLNEQFF
CDR3nt: TGTGCCAGCAGCTCTCAATCCCCCGGGGGTAGCAACTTGAATGAGCAGTTCTTC

v_gene: TRBV28
abundance: NA
d_gene: NA
j_gene: TRBJ1-3
CDR3aa: CATDKSGGSGNTIYF
CDR3nt: TGTGCCACCGACAAATCGGGAGGCTCTGGAAACACCATATATTTT